The 9 T cell receptor beta chains below were found in one sample sequenced in a study of T-cell reconstitution after alpha-beta-depleted transplantation in children. Unique molecular identifiers were used to barcode this TCRbeta library. TCRdb passed the PCR reads through MiXCR, listing each CDR3 protein once. The sample yields about 340,000 distinct CDR3 sequences, roughly 14% seen once. The sample was PBMCs, taken from the stem cell graft. The source is a human donor who donated a stem cell graft to a child with Fanconi anemia.

The V gene is TRBV5-6, the J gene TRBJ2-2; TRBD2 might be the D (6 bases). This CDR3 contains 15 residues. The V end lost 4 bases, the J end lost 2 bases, and 12 bases lay between the germline ends. The germline V gene encodes CDR1 SGHDT and CDR2 YYEEEE. The CDR3 sequence: CASSGLGGNTGELFF. CDR3 bases: TGTGCCAGCAGCGGACTGGGGGGTAACACCGGGGAGCTGTTTTTT.

This clonotype was counted between two and nine times. The chain couples TRBV20-1 to TRBJ2-1; D perhaps matches TRBD2 (7 bases). Germline CDR1 reads DFQATT; CDR2 reads SNEGSKA (reference sequence). Deletions cut 1 base from V and 2 bases from J, with 9 bases between. There are 14 residues in the CDR3. The DNA for the CDR3 is TGCAGTGCTAGAGGGGGGGGCCCCTACAATGAGCAGTTCTTC. Its protein product is CSARGGGPYNEQFF.

This clonotype was counted many times. The chain carries TRBV5-1 and TRBJ2-3; D may be TRBD2 (5 bases). Trimming stripped 3 bases from V and 2 bases from J, with 10 bases between. The CDR3 is made up of 14 amino acids. Germline loops: CDR1 SGHRS, CDR2 YFSETQ. In DNA form, the CDR3 reads TGCGCCAGCAGCTCCCTGACTAACACAGATACGCAGTATTTT. It translates to CASSSLTNTDTQYF.

This chain links TRBV12-3 or TRBV12-4 with TRBJ1-1; D is perhaps TRBD1 (5 bases). Trimming cost V 3 bases and J 4 bases, with 9 bases left between them. This CDR3 is built from 13 residues. The CDR3 sequence is CASSFQGLTEAFF. CDR3 DNA sequence: TGTGCCAGCAGTTTTCAGGGTCTCACTGAAGCTTTCTTT.

This clonotype has more than one count but fewer than ten. V gene TRBV6-2 or TRBV6-3 combines with J gene TRBJ1-5; no definite D call. Germline CDR1 is MNHEY and CDR2 is SVGEGT. V was pared by 2 bases and J by 0 bases, with 11 bases between. CDR3 length equals 16 residues. CDR3 amino acids: CASSYGGQYSNQPQHF. Written as DNA, the CDR3 is TGTGCCAGCAGTTACGGCGGGCAGTATAGCAATCAGCCCCAGCATTTT.

This clonotype was counted between two and nine times. J is TRBJ2-7 and V is TRBV15; TRBD1 is a possible D gene (6 bases). The CDR3 totals 15 residues. Germline values: CDR1 LNHNV, CDR2 YYDKDF (reference sequence). Trimming removed 5 bases at V and 3 bases at J, with 17 bases between. CDR3 DNA: TGTGCCACCAGCCCCCAACAAGGGGGATACTACGAGCAGTACTTC. Translating it yields CATSPQQGGYYEQYF.

This clonotype was counted many times. The V gene is TRBV20-1, the J gene TRBJ2-6; D remains ambiguous. Germline values: CDR1 DFQATT, CDR2 SNEGSKA (reference sequence). Trimming removed 3 bases from V and 0 bases from J, with 6 bases in between. CDR3 length: 14 residues. The CDR3: CSASVDSGANVLTF. The CDR3 bases are TGCAGTGCTAGTGTCGACTCTGGGGCCAACGTCCTGACTTTC.

In its sample, this clonotype was seen many times. The V gene is TRBV10-2, the J gene TRBJ1-1; D not resolved. V lost 9 bases to trimming and J lost 4 bases, with 9 bases between them. Germline assignment: CDR1 WSHSY and CDR2 SAAADI. This CDR3 has 11 residues. The CDR3 DNA reads as TGCGCCAGTTCCAACCCCACTGAAGCTTTCTTT. Translation: CASSNPTEAFF.

This clonotype was found many times. The J gene is TRBJ2-6, the V gene TRBV28; 8 nucleotides align to TRBD1. Trimming took 8 bases from V and 8 from J; bases not matched to a gene: 8. Germline CDR1 reads MDHEN; CDR2 reads SYDVKM. The CDR3 has 14 residues. CDR3 nucleotide sequence: TGTGCCAGCTTTAGCTGGACAGGGACCAACGTCCTGACTTTC. It encodes CASFSWTGTNVLTF. Variable domain in full (rest from reference TRBV28 and TRBJ2-6): DVKVTQSSRYLVKRTGEKVFLECVQDMDHENMFWYRQDPGLGLRLIYFSYDVKMKEKGDIPEGYSVSREKKERFSLILESASTNQTSMYLCASFSWTGTNVLTFGAGSRLTVL.